This T cell receptor beta chain was captured in a study of blood T cell repertoires in COVID-19. Study context: COVID-19 samples from acute and convalescent phases originated in the United States, Italy and Spain. PBMCs, B-cell-depleted T cells, or T cells were the source of the cDNA or gDNA that made up the material.

V was cut by 6 bases and J by 0 bases, with 9 bases left in between. The CDR3 runs to 13 residues. The germline V gene has CDR1 LNHDA and CDR2 SQIVND (reference sequence). Per the original methods: It was from reference gene primer amplification that nucleated cell counts were estimated. Assay: immunoSEQ multiplex PCR; the TCRdb copy retains only in-frame clones and omits some. The V and J calls and clone size are taken from that table; D and trimming were inferred from the DNA. The sample lists around 320,000 clones; approximately 90% were seen once. This sequence joins TRBV19 and TRBJ2-7; perhaps TRBD1 as D (5 bases). This receptor was obtained from a man between 18 and 35 years old with active or convalescent COVID-19. Sequencing used peripheral blood. The CDR3 DNA sequence: TGTGCCAGTAGCGACAGACTCTCCTACGAGCAGTACTTC. Its protein product is CASSDRLSYEQYF.